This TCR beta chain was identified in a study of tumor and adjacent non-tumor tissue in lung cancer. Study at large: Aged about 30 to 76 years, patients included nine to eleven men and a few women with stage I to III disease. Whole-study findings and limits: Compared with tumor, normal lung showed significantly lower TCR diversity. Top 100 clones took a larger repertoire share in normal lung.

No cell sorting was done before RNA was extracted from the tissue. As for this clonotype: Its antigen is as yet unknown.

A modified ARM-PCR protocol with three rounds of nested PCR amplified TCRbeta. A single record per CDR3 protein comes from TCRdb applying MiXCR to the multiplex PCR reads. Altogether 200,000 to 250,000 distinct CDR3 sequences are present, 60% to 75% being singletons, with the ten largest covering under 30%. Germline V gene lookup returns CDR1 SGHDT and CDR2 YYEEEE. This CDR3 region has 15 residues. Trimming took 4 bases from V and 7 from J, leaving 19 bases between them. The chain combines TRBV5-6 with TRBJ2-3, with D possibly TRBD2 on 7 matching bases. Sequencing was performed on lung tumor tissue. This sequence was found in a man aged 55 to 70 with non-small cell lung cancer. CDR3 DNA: TGTGCCAGCAGCCCTCGTAGGGGGGGGGCCAATACGCAGTATTTT. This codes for CASSPRRGGANTQYF.